These 13 T cell receptor beta chains were sequenced from one sample in a study of OX40 agonist ivuxolimab in advanced cancers. Only in-frame clones appear in the TCRdb table, and some are missing; sequencing was by immunoSEQ multiplex PCR. The sample shows 40,000 to 50,000 clones, about 91% of them seen only once. The input for sequencing was CD4+ or CD8+ T cells sorted from blood, taken in a trial of the OX40 agonist ivuxolimab. The receptors shown here come from an adult with an advanced solid tumor such as melanoma, head and neck, liver or kidney cancer.

The chain recombines TRBV7-6 with TRBJ1-1, with D unclear. The germline V and J ends were trimmed by 0 bases and 3 bases, with 11 bases remaining between them. The CDR3 has 15 amino acids. CDR1 and CDR2 (germline): SGHVS, FNYEAQ. This CDR3 reads CASSLAGPGDTEAFF. The CDR3 DNA reads as TGTGCCAGCAGCTTAGCGGGTCCTGGGGACACTGAAGCTTTCTTT.

This rearrangement joins TRBV5-6 to TRBJ2-5; D remains ambiguous. V was trimmed by 1 base and J by 7 bases, leaving 11 bases between them. Germline CDR1 is SGHDT and CDR2 is YYEEEE. The CDR3 sequence is 13 residues long. The CDR3 sequence: CASSLSAPGTQYF. The CDR3 region has the DNA TGTGCCAGCAGCTTGAGTGCCCCGGGGACCCAGTACTTC.

This clone is labeled as medium-sized. The CDR3: CASSFNRAPNSPLHF. Written as DNA, the CDR3 is TGTGCCAGCAGCTTTAACAGGGCCCCTAATTCACCCCTCCACTTT. V is TRBV5-6 and J is TRBJ1-6; possibly TRBD1 for D (6 bases). The CDR3 is made up of 15 amino acids. V lost 2 bases, J lost 6 bases, and 12 bases lay in between. Germline V gene sequence: CDR1 SGHDT, CDR2 YYEEEE.

The chain has TRBV27 and TRBJ2-1; D possibly uses TRBD1 or TRBD2 (6 bases each). The ends were cut back, 3 bases at V and 3 bases at J, with 12 bases in the middle. The CDR3 covers 15 residues. The germline CDR1 and CDR2 sequences are MNHEY and SMNVEV (reference sequence). The CDR3 DNA follows: TGTGCCAGCAGTTTCACAGGGACTTACTACAATGAGCAGTTCTTC. As protein: CASSFTGTYYNEQFF.

This chain connects TRBV27 to TRBJ2-7; D assignment may be TRBD1 or TRBD2 (6 bases each). The CDR3 is 14 residues long. The germline V gene has CDR1 MNHEY and CDR2 SMNVEV (reference sequence). Trimming removed 5 bases at V and 3 bases at J, with 14 bases between. CDR3 DNA: TGTGCCAGCAGTGGGGGGACAAATATCTACGAGCAGTACTTC. It specifies CASSGGTNIYEQYF.

This clone was seen once. The chain couples TRBV7-3 to TRBJ2-1, with 9 nucleotides matching TRBD2. J gave up 1 base and V 5 bases, and 6 bases lay outside the gene matches. The CDR3 has 16 residues. Germline V gene lookup returns CDR1 SGHTA and CDR2 FQGTGA. CDR3 loop: CASSPLAGGSYNEQFF. CDR3 DNA: TGTGCCAGCAGCCCCCTGGCGGGAGGGTCCTACAATGAGCAGTTCTTC.

A single count supports this clone. This chain connects TRBV9 to TRBJ2-3, with 10 bases aligning to TRBD2. CDR1 is SGDLS, CDR2 YYNGEE, per germline. V was clipped by 4 bases and J by 0 bases; unmatched bases: 11. The CDR3 loop spans 18 amino acids. CDR3 sequence: CASSPLAGGYSSTDTQYF. The CDR3 region has the DNA TGTGCCAGCAGCCCTTTAGCGGGGGGTTATTCTAGCACAGATACGCAGTATTTT.

The genes are TRBV5-4 and TRBJ2-1; D gene uncertain. Germline CDR1 and CDR2: SGHNT and YYREEE (reference sequence). The V and J ends lost 1 base and 0 bases respectively, with 8 bases between them. The CDR3 extends over 15 amino acids. In nucleotides, the CDR3 is TGTGCCAGCAGCTTGATAGGGCTCTCCTACAATGAGCAGTTCTTC. Protein sequence: CASSLIGLSYNEQFF.

The sample holds one count of this clone. This chain links TRBV7-9 with TRBJ2-7; 8 bases are a match to TRBD1. CDR3 size: 14 residues. In germline, CDR1 is SEHNR, CDR2 FQNEAQ (reference sequence). Trimming cost V 5 bases and J 5 bases; bases outside gene matches: 8. CDR3 sequence (DNA): TGTGCCAGCAGCCCGAGGACAGGGAGGAACGAGCAGTACTTC. This encodes CASSPRTGRNEQYF. Variable domain in full (rest from reference TRBV7-9 and TRBJ2-7): DTGVSQNPRHKITKRGQNVTFRCDPISEHNRLYWYRQTLGQGPEFLTYFQNEAQLEKSRLLSDRFSAERPKGSFSTLEIQRTEQGDSAMYLCASSPRTGRNEQYFGPGTRLTVT.

The rearrangement links TRBV27 to TRBJ2-1; D is possibly TRBD2 (7 bases). Trimming removed 1 base at V and 7 bases at J, with 14 bases between. The length of the CDR3 is 15 residues. Germline V gene data show CDR1 as MNHEY and CDR2 as SMNVEV (reference sequence). CDR3 sequence reads: CASSLWGGPQNEQFF. Written as DNA, the CDR3 is TGTGCCAGCAGTTTATGGGGGGGGCCCCAAAATGAGCAGTTCTTC.

The chain combines TRBV9 with TRBJ1-1; D unresolved. V gave up 3 bases and J gave up 10 bases, with 10 bases separating them. This CDR3 spans 11 amino acids. Germline V gene sequence: CDR1 SGDLS, CDR2 YYNGEE. The CDR3 DNA follows: TGTGCCAGCAGCGCCGGTGAGGGAGCTTTCTTT. Amino acid sequence: CASSAGEGAFF.

The chain combines TRBV18 with TRBJ1-2, with D hard to call. Germline CDR1 is KGHSH and CDR2 is LQKENI. V lost 4 bases and J 4 bases, leaving 10 bases between the germline ends. The CDR3 runs 13 residues. The CDR3 bases are TGTGCCAGCTCACTTGGCGGTGGCTATGGCTACACCTTC. Translating it yields CASSLGGGYGYTF.

V is TRBV11-2 and J is TRBJ2-3; D could derive from TRBD1 or TRBD2 (5 bases each). The CDR3 runs 16 residues. V was shortened by 0 bases and J by 0 bases, with 10 bases between the two germline ends. Per germline, CDR1 SGHAT and CDR2 FQNNGV. CDR3 region: CASSLDLRDSTDTQYF. Here the CDR3 DNA reads TGTGCCAGCAGCTTAGACCTGAGGGACAGCACAGATACGCAGTATTTT.